The next 2 T cell receptor beta chains were all read from a single sample in a study of regulatory T cells in long-lasting Graves disease. Construction of TCR beta libraries relied on iRepertoire HTBI primers and on Arm-PCR targeting CDR3 regions. MiXCR, run by TCRdb on the multiplex PCR reads, gives a single entry per CDR3 protein. The sample lists a few hundred thousand distinct CDR3 sequences; less than 25% were seen once. The sample's time point: persistent/refractory GD, antithyroid drugs over 5 years with positive TRAb. TCR sequences were obtained from RNA taken from PBMCs. Here the sequenced sample was peripheral blood mononuclear cells (PBMCs), taken when the disease was refractory, from a patient treated with antithyroid drugs. The receptors come from a female donor with Graves disease.

The rearrangement joins TRBV7-2 to TRBJ2-2; tentatively, D is TRBD2 (5 bases). V was clipped by 5 bases and J by 4 bases, with 14 bases between them. The CDR3 spans 15 residues. Germline V lookup: CDR1 SGHTA, CDR2 FQGNSA. CDR3: CASSPRAGLTGELFF. The CDR3, as DNA: TGTGCCAGCAGCCCAAGGGCGGGCCTCACCGGGGAGCTGTTTTTT.

This clonotype was counted many times. V gene TRBV9 combines with J gene TRBJ1-4; D not certain. Trimming took off 8 bases at V and 5 bases at J, with 13 bases between the two ends. This CDR3 is 13 amino acids long. Germline CDR1 reads SGDLS; CDR2 reads YYNGEE. The CDR3 DNA follows: TGTGCCAGTGGGCCGGGCCTAAATGAAAAACTGTTTTTT. Protein sequence: CASGPGLNEKLFF.